These 18 T cell receptor beta chains were all obtained from the same sample, sequenced in a study of CD8+ T cells in alopecia areata. Reverse transcribed after extraction, RNA yielded cDNA as the sequencing template. Data came from immunoSEQ multiplex PCR; TCRdb stores just in-frame clones and leaves some out. The table includes roughly 98,000 clones, around 60% detected once. The sample's treatment: oral pan-JAK inhibitor, 5-10 mg twice daily. Material: CD8+ T cells sorted from blood, obtained at week 4, from a patient treated with tofacitinib. These receptors came from a human donor with alopecia areata.

The genes are TRBV7-2 and TRBJ1-6, with TRBD1 as a possible D gene (6 bases). The CDR3 has 16 residues. V was cut by 0 bases and J by 0 bases, with 6 bases left in between. Germline V gives CDR1 SGHTA, CDR2 FQGNSA. CDR3 in DNA: TGTGCCAGCAGCTTAGCGGACAGCTCCTATAATTCACCCCTCCACTTT. Encoded protein: CASSLADSSYNSPLHF.

The chain couples TRBV7-9 to TRBJ1-2; tentative D call: TRBD1 (5 bases). Germline V gene sequence: CDR1 SEHNR, CDR2 FQNEAQ (reference sequence). The V gene lost 9 bases and the J gene lost 4 bases, with 9 bases spanning the gap. This CDR3 has 11 amino acids. The CDR3 protein is CASRGVYGYTF. The CDR3 region has the DNA TGTGCCAGTCGAGGGGTCTATGGCTACACCTTC.

The DNA for the CDR3 is TGTGCCAGCAGCCATCTTACGGGCCGAAAGAACACCGGGGAGCTGTTTTTT. This sequence encodes CASSHLTGRKNTGELFF. This chain connects TRBV14 to TRBJ2-2, with D hard to call. V lost 3 bases and J lost 1, with 15 bases in between. Germline CDR1 SGHDN, CDR2 FVKESK. The CDR3 sequence is 17 residues long.

A few counts support this clone. V usage is TRBV7-9 and J usage is TRBJ1-3; D possibly corresponds to TRBD1 (5 bases). Germline V gene sequence: CDR1 SEHNR, CDR2 FQNEAQ (reference sequence). The ends were cut back, 6 bases at V and 2 bases at J, with 11 bases in the middle. The CDR3 is made up of 14 amino acids. The CDR3 loop is CASSLGGPGNTIYF. The CDR3 DNA reads TGTGCCAGCAGTCTCGGGGGACCTGGAAACACCATATATTTT.

The genes are TRBV7-6 and TRBJ1-5, with 7 positions matching TRBD1. The CDR3 runs to 15 residues. Germline-derived CDR1 and CDR2 are SGHVS and FNYEAQ. V lost 1 base to trimming and J lost 7 bases; unmatched junction nucleotides: 7. The CDR3 sequence: CASSLGGQFGQPQHF. The CDR3 DNA reads TGTGCCAGCAGCTTAGGGGGACAGTTCGGACAGCCCCAGCATTTT.

Judged by abundance, this clone is large (0.1 to 1%). The chain employs TRBV4-1 and TRBJ1-1; no reliable D call. This CDR3 region has 14 residues. Germline CDR1 reads MGHRA; CDR2 reads YSYEKL. V lost 1 base and J 5 bases, leaving 11 bases between the germline ends. This CDR3 reads CASSQVSARTEAFF. Written as DNA, the CDR3 is TGCGCCAGCAGCCAAGTGAGTGCGAGAACTGAAGCTTTCTTT.

This rearrangement joins TRBV19 to TRBJ2-7; D possibly corresponds to TRBD1 (6 bases). The CDR3 contains 14 residues. Germline V CDR1 and CDR2: LNHDA, SQIVND (reference sequence). V was cut by 3 bases and J by 1 base, with 10 bases left in between. The CDR3 nucleotides are TGTGCCAGTAGTATTGGACAGCGGTCCTACGAGCAGTACTTC. Its protein product is CASSIGQRSYEQYF.

This chain joins TRBV9 and TRBJ2-3, with 11 bases matching TRBD1. This CDR3 contains 17 residues. V lost 4 bases, J lost 3 bases, and 10 bases stayed unmatched. Looked up from germline, CDR1 is SGDLS and CDR2 is YYNGEE. For the CDR3, the DNA is TGTGCCAGCAGCTTCCGACCGGGACAGGGGGGGACAGATACGCAGTATTTT. Its translation is CASSFRPGQGGTDTQYF.

The chain has TRBV7-2 and TRBJ2-5, with TRBD2 matching over 11 bases. The CDR3 loop spans 15 amino acids. CDR1 and CDR2 from the germline V gene are SGHTA and FQGNSA. V was pared by 4 bases and J by 3 bases, with 4 bases of the junction left unmatched. As DNA, the CDR3 is TGTGCCAGCAGCTCCCAACTAGCGGGGGAAGAGACCCAGTACTTC. Translation: CASSSQLAGEETQYF.

In this sample, this clone turned up a few times. The CDR3 DNA is TGTGCCATCAGTGAGGGGGACAGCTCCTACAATGAGCAGTTCTTC. The encoded protein is CAISEGDSSYNEQFF. The V gene is TRBV10-3, the J gene TRBJ2-1; 7 bases fit TRBD1. Germline CDR1 ENHRY, CDR2 SYGVKD. This CDR3 has 15 residues. V lost 2 bases, J lost 0 bases, and 1 base stayed unmatched.

This rearrangement joins TRBV5-6 to TRBJ2-5; possibly TRBD1 for D (5 bases). The CDR3 length is 17 residues. The germline gives CDR1 SGHDT, CDR2 YYEEEE. V was trimmed by 3 bases and J by 5 bases, leaving 23 bases between them. CDR3 amino acids: CASSSPRQPRAWETQYF. The CDR3 DNA reads as TGTGCCAGCAGCTCCCCCCGACAGCCCAGGGCTTGGGAGACCCAGTACTTC.

The rearrangement links TRBV25-1 to TRBJ1-2; TRBD1 is a possible D gene (5 bases). Looked up from germline, CDR1 is MGHDK and CDR2 is SYGVNS. Trimming took off 5 bases at V and 4 bases at J, with 20 bases between the two ends. The CDR3 length is 16 residues. The CDR3, as DNA: TGTGCCAGCAGTCATCCACTCGGGGGAAAAAGCTATGGCTACACCTTC. It specifies CASSHPLGGKSYGYTF.

The J gene is TRBJ2-7, the V gene TRBV29-1; a weak D match, TRBD2 (6 bases). The ends were cut back, 3 bases at V and 5 bases at J, with 20 bases in the middle. The CDR3 spans 15 residues. The V gene's germline CDR1 is SQVTM and CDR2 ANQGSEA. The CDR3 DNA reads as TGCAGCGTTGAGGCCCGCGGGATGGGTATCCACGAGCAGTACTTC. It translates to CSVEARGMGIHEQYF.

V and J are TRBV6-5 and TRBJ2-1, with TRBD2 matching 9 bases. J gave up 8 bases and V 2 bases, and 4 bases lay outside the gene matches. This CDR3 is built from 14 residues. Germline CDR1 reads MNHEY; CDR2 reads SVGAGI. The CDR3 DNA reads TGTGCCAGCAGTTACCGAGGGACTAGCCATGAGCAGTTCTTC. Its protein is CASSYRGTSHEQFF.

V and J are TRBV5-1 and TRBJ1-1; D gene unclear. The CDR3 extends over 14 amino acids. V dropped 1 base and J dropped 1 base, with 8 bases sitting between them. Germline V gene sequence: CDR1 SGHRS, CDR2 YFSETQ. The CDR3 sequence is CASSLTGENTEAFF. The DNA of the CDR3 is TGCGCCAGCAGCTTGACCGGAGAGAACACTGAAGCTTTCTTT.

This chain connects TRBV27 to TRBJ1-1; TRBD1 matches at 7 bases. The CDR3 is made up of 14 amino acids. Germline lookup yields CDR1 MNHEY and CDR2 SMNVEV (reference sequence). With 4 bases clipped from V and 4 bases from J, the junction kept 6 bases outside the gene matches. CDR3 region: CASSSGQEITEAFF. The CDR3 DNA reads as TGTGCCAGCAGTTCTGGACAGGAGATCACTGAAGCTTTCTTT.

This chain uses TRBV29-1 with TRBJ2-1, with 7 bases that match TRBD1. The germline gives CDR1 SQVTM, CDR2 ANQGSEA. J gave up 4 bases and V 1 base, and 7 bases lay outside the gene matches. This CDR3 is built from 15 residues. The CDR3, as DNA: TGCAGCGTTGAAGGGACAGGTGAGGTTTACAATGAGCAGTTCTTC. Its protein product is CSVEGTGEVYNEQFF.

The DNA for the CDR3 is TGTGCCAGCAGCCTCGAGGGATACTATGGCTACACCTTC. Protein: CASSLEGYYGYTF. The chain is built from TRBV28 and TRBJ1-2; D remains unclear. The V gene's germline CDR1 is MDHEN and CDR2 SYDVKM. Trimming removed 6 bases from V and 3 bases from J, with 11 bases in between. The CDR3 sequence is 13 residues long.